The T cell receptor (beta chain) under discussion was sequenced for a study of molecular identifiers for immune sequencing clone quantification. MiXCR, run by TCRdb on the PCR reads, gives a single entry per CDR3 protein. The repertoire holds 400,000 to 600,000 distinct CDR3 sequences, with around 25% as singletons. Study-wide points: Identical barcode-sharing TCR molecules could lead to underestimated sizes for highly expanded clones.

In germline, CDR1 is SGHVS, CDR2 FQNEAQ. Trimming took 1 base from V and 8 from J, leaving 14 bases between them. This CDR3 is 14 amino acids long. This clonotype was observed a few times. Its matching antigen is unknown. This receptor was taken from a human donor in good health. Some libraries in this study had Jurkat cell RNA spiked in. This sequence joins TRBV7-8 and TRBJ1-1; D unresolved. Sequencing used naive CD8+ T cells from blood, with Jurkat cell RNA spiked in. Subset in this sample: FACS-sorted CD8+CD4-CCR7+CD45RA+ naive T cells. CDR3 loop: CASSLVSAQAEAFF. The DNA of the CDR3 is TGTGCCAGCAGCTTAGTTTCGGCCCAGGCCGAAGCTTTCTTT.